A single sample gave rise to the 14 T cell receptor beta chains below, sequenced in a study of blood T cell repertoires in COVID-19. Assay used: immunoSEQ multiplex PCR; TCRdb lists only in-frame clones, some missing. The sample has roughly 260,000 clones, 75% to 95% seen once. Sequencing was carried out using PBMCs or T cells enriched from blood (not recorded which). The receptors here all came from a woman aged 18 to 35 who had recovered from COVID-19.

This chain links TRBV6-2 or TRBV6-3 with TRBJ1-1; D gene uncertain. The CDR3 is made up of 17 amino acids. Germline lookup yields CDR1 MNHEY and CDR2 SVGEGT. Between the trimmed V and J ends, which lost 5 bases and 4 bases, there was a span of 23 bases. The DNA of the CDR3 is TGTGCCAGCAGTGCAATCTGGGCCCCCTCCGGAGGCACTGAAGCTTTCTTT. Protein product: CASSAIWAPSGGTEAFF.

This clone was seen a single time. The CDR3 region has the DNA TGCAGCGTTGAAGGGGAGGGGAGAGGGTATGGCTACACCTTC. Amino acid sequence: CSVEGEGRGYGYTF. The chain employs TRBV29-1 and TRBJ1-2, with D possibly being TRBD1 (5 bases). This CDR3 has 14 residues. Germline V CDR1 and CDR2: SQVTM, ANQGSEA. V shed 1 base and J shed 5 bases, with 14 bases lying between them.

This chain joins TRBV6-6 and TRBJ2-7; D call uncertain. Trimming stripped 4 bases from V and 3 bases from J, with 4 bases between. Germline lookup yields CDR1 MNHNY and CDR2 SVGAGI (reference sequence). The CDR3 contains 11 residues. CDR3 bases: TGTGCCAGCAGTTCAGACTACGAGCAGTACTTC. It encodes CASSSDYEQYF.

The chain is built from TRBV24-1 and TRBJ1-2, with D maybe TRBD1 (5 bases). Trimming removed 3 bases from V and 3 bases from J, with 10 bases in between. Germline V gene lookup returns CDR1 KGHDR and CDR2 SFDVKD. The CDR3 runs 14 residues. DNA for the CDR3: TGTGCCACCAGTGATACAGAAGGGGACTATGGCTACACCTTC. This sequence encodes CATSDTEGDYGYTF.

This clone appeared a single time. The J gene is TRBJ1-3, the V gene TRBV15, with a possible D match to TRBD1 (5 bases). CDR1 is LNHNV and CDR2 is YYDKDF in the germline V gene (reference sequence). V was trimmed by 3 bases and J by 0 bases, leaving 9 bases between them. The CDR3 covers 15 residues. CDR3 sequence: CATSRTAHSGNTIYF. The CDR3, as DNA: TGTGCCACCAGCAGGACAGCTCACTCTGGAAACACCATATATTTT.

The chain employs TRBV9 and TRBJ2-3, with D possibly TRBD2 on 5 matching bases. Trimming removed 0 bases at V and 10 bases at J, with 9 bases between. Germline V gives CDR1 SGDLS, CDR2 YYNGEE. The CDR3 spans 12 residues. The CDR3 DNA reads TGTGCCAGCAGCGTAGATTTCGGGGCGCAGTATTTT. Its protein product is CASSVDFGAQYF.

The CDR3: CASTATGPSGYTF. CDR3 nucleotide sequence: TGTGCCAGCACTGCGACAGGGCCTTCTGGCTACACCTTC. V usage is TRBV7-9 and J usage is TRBJ1-2; TRBD1 matches at 7 bases. Per the germline V gene, CDR1 is SEHNR and CDR2 is FQNEAQ (reference sequence). Losses at the gene ends were 7 bases for V and 7 bases for J; bases not matched to a gene: 9. This CDR3 is built from 13 residues.

The V gene is TRBV18, the J gene TRBJ1-4, with D perhaps matching TRBD1 (5 bases). Trimming cost V 1 base and J 5 bases, with 11 bases left between them. Germline V gene data show CDR1 as KGHSH and CDR2 as LQKENI. The CDR3 runs to 15 residues. CDR3 DNA: TGTGCCAGCTCACCACTACAGGATACAAATGAAAAACTGTTTTTT. It translates to CASSPLQDTNEKLFF.

The chain couples TRBV15 to TRBJ2-7, with TRBD1 matching over 8 bases. Germline CDR1 LNHNV, CDR2 YYDKDF (reference sequence). There are 15 residues in the CDR3. Trimming took 0 bases from V and 6 from J; bases not matched to a gene: 7. The CDR3 DNA follows: TGTGCCACCAGCAGAGAAGACAGGGGTTTCCTCGAGCAGTACTTC. As protein: CATSREDRGFLEQYF.

V is TRBV5-8 and J is TRBJ2-1; TRBD2 aligns across 10 bases. J lost 12 bases, V lost 6 bases, and 18 bases had no gene match. Looked up from germline, CDR1 is SGHTS and CDR2 is YDEGEE. This CDR3 is 16 amino acids long. This CDR3 is CASNPSLAGVFSGQFF. CDR3 coding DNA: TGTGCCAGCAACCCCAGTCTAGCGGGAGTCTTTTCGGGGCAGTTCTTC.

The chain employs TRBV3-1 (or the pseudogene TRBV3-2) and TRBJ1-5; D call uncertain. The germline V gene has CDR1 LGHDT and CDR2 YNNKEL (reference sequence). CDR3 length: 13 residues. The ends were cut back, 1 base at V and 6 bases at J, with 7 bases in the middle. CDR3 coding DNA: TGTGCCAGCAGCCAAGTCCGGGGTCAGCCCCAGCATTTT. Protein: CASSQVRGQPQHF.

V usage is TRBV29-1 and J usage is TRBJ1-1, with TRBD1 as a possible D gene (6 bases). Deletions cut 6 bases from V and 3 bases from J, with 14 bases between. The germline CDR1 and CDR2 sequences are SQVTM and ANQGSEA. This CDR3 has 13 residues. The CDR3 protein is CSVTGWRDTEAFF. The CDR3 nucleotides read TGCAGCGTCACAGGGTGGCGGGACACTGAAGCTTTCTTT.

CDR3 amino acids: CASSLSTTGGYYEQYF. The CDR3 region has the DNA TGTGCCAGCAGCTTGAGTACGACGGGAGGGTACTACGAGCAGTACTTC. The chain combines TRBV5-6 with TRBJ2-7, with TRBD2 identical over 8 bases. The CDR3 is 16 amino acids. V gave up 1 base and J gave up 3 bases; unmatched junction bases: 9. CDR1 and CDR2 (germline): SGHDT, YYEEEE.

This clone was detected once. The chain employs TRBV28 and TRBJ1-1, with 9 bases lining up with TRBD1. Trimming at V came to 5 bases and at J to 11 bases, leaving 9 bases not matched to a gene. The CDR3 is 13 amino acids. CDR1 MDHEN and CDR2 SYDVKM come from the germline V gene. The CDR3: CASSPRTGVDAFF. DNA for the CDR3: TGTGCCAGCAGTCCTAGGACAGGGGTCGACGCTTTCTTT.